The 30 T cell receptor beta chains below all came from one sample that was sequenced in a study of blood T cell repertoires in COVID-19. Sequenced by immunoSEQ multiplex PCR; TCRdb stores in-frame clones only, minus some. The sample holds some 99,000 clones, about 90% seen once. Sequences were obtained from peripheral blood. These receptors originate from a man between 70 and 80 years old with acute or convalescent COVID-19.

The rearrangement links TRBV7-2 to TRBJ1-1, with D tentatively TRBD1 (5 bases). CDR3 length equals 15 residues. Germline V gives CDR1 SGHTA, CDR2 FQGNSA. V lost 1 base and J lost 0, with 9 bases in between. The CDR3 nucleotides are TGTGCCAGCAGCTTAGAGCCAGGGATGAACACTGAAGCTTTCTTT. The encoded protein is CASSLEPGMNTEAFF. Combining the CDR3 with reference TRBV7-2 and TRBJ1-1 gives the whole variable domain GAGVSQSPSNKVTEKGKDVELRCDPISGHTALYWYRQSLGQGLEFLIYFQGNSAPDKSGLPSDRFSAERTGGSVSTLTIQRTQQEDSAVYLCASSLEPGMNTEAFFGQGTRLTVV.

The chain combines TRBV5-1 with TRBJ1-4; 7 nucleotides agree with TRBD1. Trimming cost V 0 bases and J 0 bases; bases outside gene matches: 5. Germline CDR1 is SGHRS and CDR2 is YFSETQ. The CDR3 spans 17 residues. CDR3 bases: TGCGCCAGCAGCTTGGGGGGACAGCAGACAACTAATGAAAAACTGTTTTTT. It encodes CASSLGGQQTTNEKLFF.

This chain links TRBV20-1 with TRBJ2-7; D remains unclear. The CDR3 has 11 amino acids. The ends were cut back, 2 bases at V and 3 bases at J, with 5 bases in the middle. Per the germline V gene, CDR1 is DFQATT and CDR2 is SNEGSKA (reference sequence). CDR3 DNA sequence: TGCAGTGCTAGACAAAACTACGAGCAGTACGTC. Protein: CSARQNYEQYV.

This sequence joins TRBV5-1 and TRBJ2-1, with 8 bases matching TRBD2. The CDR3 extends over 15 amino acids. The junction had 6 bases not matched to a gene; V was cut back by 0 bases and J by 7 bases. Germline assignment: CDR1 SGHRS and CDR2 YFSETQ. The CDR3 region is CASSLGGLGGNEQFF. The CDR3 bases are TGCGCCAGCAGCTTGGGGGGACTAGGAGGGAATGAGCAGTTCTTC.

The chain recombines TRBV7-9 with TRBJ2-5; TRBD2 matches 10 bases. CDR3 size: 16 residues. Trimming took 5 bases from V and 5 from J; bases not matched to a gene: 11. The germline CDR1 and CDR2 sequences are SEHNR and FQNEAQ (reference sequence). The CDR3 reads CASSQRLAGFGETQYF. In nucleotides, the CDR3 is TGTGCCAGCAGCCAGAGACTAGCGGGTTTCGGGGAGACCCAGTACTTC.

The rearrangement joins TRBV19 to TRBJ2-1; no reliable D call. Germline assignment: CDR1 LNHDA and CDR2 SQIVND (reference sequence). The CDR3 contains 11 residues. V was trimmed by 3 bases and J by 9 bases, leaving 6 bases between them. For the CDR3, the DNA is TGTGCCAGTAGTATCGAGCTTGAGCAGTTCTTC. This codes for CASSIELEQFF.

J is TRBJ1-5 and V is TRBV19; D is perhaps TRBD1 (6 bases). This CDR3 contains 15 residues. V lost 6 bases and J 1 base, leaving 13 bases between the germline ends. Germline loops: CDR1 LNHDA, CDR2 SQIVND (reference sequence). CDR3 loop: CASRLGRGSNQPQHF. The CDR3 DNA sequence: TGTGCCAGTAGACTCGGAAGGGGGAGCAATCAGCCCCAGCATTTT.

CDR3 sequence: CASSPQGSSYNSPLHF. CDR3 nucleotide sequence: TGTGCCAGCAGCCCGCAGGGAAGCTCCTATAATTCACCCCTCCACTTT. The chain carries TRBV7-2 and TRBJ1-6, with a weak D call TRBD1 (5 bases). CDR1 and CDR2 (germline): SGHTA, FQGNSA. The length of the CDR3 is 16 residues. V lost 5 bases and J lost 0, with 11 bases in between.

The chain recombines TRBV2 with TRBJ1-5; D might be TRBD1 (6 bases). V gave up 6 bases and J gave up 5 bases, with 14 bases separating them. Germline CDR1 is SNHLY and CDR2 is FYNNEI. The CDR3 has 14 amino acids. This chain's CDR3 is CASSQQGRDQPQHF. The DNA for the CDR3 is TGTGCCAGCAGCCAACAGGGCAGGGATCAGCCCCAGCATTTT.

This chain links TRBV5-1 with TRBJ2-3; 10 nucleotides align to TRBD2. The germline V gene has CDR1 SGHRS and CDR2 YFSETQ. CDR3 length equals 18 residues. The V segment lost 4 bases and the J segment 2 bases; nucleotides outside the gene matches: 13. This CDR3 is CASSPLPPSGGFTDTQYF. The CDR3 DNA is TGCGCCAGCAGCCCCCTGCCCCCTAGCGGGGGCTTCACAGATACGCAGTATTTT.

V usage is TRBV9 and J usage is TRBJ1-1; D gene ambiguous. Germline CDR1 SGDLS, CDR2 YYNGEE. Trimming pared 0 bases from V and 0 bases from J, leaving 15 bases between. There are 17 residues in the CDR3. CDR3 protein: CASSVASGGSLNTEAFF. The CDR3 DNA reads as TGTGCCAGCAGCGTAGCCTCGGGAGGCAGTCTGAACACTGAAGCTTTCTTT.

The chain employs TRBV27 and TRBJ1-1; no clear D gene. Germline V gene sequence: CDR1 MNHEY, CDR2 SMNVEV (reference sequence). This CDR3 region has 18 residues. Trimming pared 10 bases from V and 2 bases from J, leaving 29 bases between. The CDR3 reads CAIKPFVPRTFSNTEAFF. In nucleotides, the CDR3 is TGTGCCATAAAACCTTTTGTTCCCCGGACTTTCTCCAACACTGAAGCTTTCTTT.

The chain carries TRBV10-3 and TRBJ1-6, with 8 bases matching TRBD1. Unmatched junction bases numbered 9, after V lost 6 bases and J lost 8 bases. CDR1 and CDR2 (germline): ENHRY, SYGVKD. The CDR3 is 15 residues long. Here the CDR3 DNA reads TGTGCCATCAGGAAACAGGGGGATGGGGATTCACCCCTCCACTTT. Encoded protein: CAIRKQGDGDSPLHF.

The chain combines TRBV19 with TRBJ2-3; the D gene is possibly TRBD1 (5 bases). This CDR3 is built from 16 residues. Trimming left V 3 bases short and J 4 bases short, with 17 bases between. Per the germline V gene, CDR1 is LNHDA and CDR2 is SQIVND (reference sequence). This CDR3 reads CASSMGQRNAADTQYF. The CDR3 DNA follows: TGTGCCAGTAGTATGGGGCAGAGAAATGCGGCAGATACGCAGTATTTT.

The chain joins TRBV19 to TRBJ2-3, with TRBD1 as a possible D gene (6 bases). Trimming removed 3 bases from V and 4 bases from J, with 14 bases in between. CDR3 size: 15 residues. Per germline, CDR1 LNHDA and CDR2 SQIVND (reference sequence). CDR3 DNA sequence: TGTGCCAGTAGTATCTTACAGGGTCGGGCAGATACGCAGTATTTT. It codes for CASSILQGRADTQYF.

This rearrangement joins TRBV1 to TRBJ2-3; no check of the table's D call, TRBD2, against the DNA was made. TRBV1 is a pseudogene locus. The CDR3 length is 16 residues. The CDR3 DNA follows: TGCACCAGCAGCCGGCTAGCGGGGGGTAGCACAGATACGCAGTATTTT. Its translation: CTSSRLAGGSTDTQYF.

The V and J genes are TRBV6-5 and TRBJ2-3, with D possibly being TRBD1 (5 bases). The CDR3 is 12 residues long. V dropped 8 bases and J dropped 2 bases, with 8 bases sitting between them. Germline values: CDR1 MNHEY, CDR2 SVGAGI. The CDR3 loop reads CASGATTDTQYF. The CDR3 DNA reads TGTGCCAGCGGGGCTACCACAGATACGCAGTATTTT.

The rearrangement joins TRBV21-1 to TRBJ2-7; the D call in the table, TRBD1, was not verified against the DNA. TRBV21-1 is a pseudogene. This CDR3 has 17 amino acids. The CDR3 bases are TGTGCCAGCAGCAAAATGGAGACAGGGAAGGGGTCCTACGAGCAGTACGTC. Translating gives CASSKMETGKGSYEQYV.

This sequence joins TRBV18 and TRBJ1-3; 8 bases map to TRBD1. V lost 2 bases and J lost 7; bases outside the gene matches: 10. This CDR3 has 16 amino acids. CDR1 is KGHSH, CDR2 LQKENI, per germline. The CDR3 DNA sequence: TGTGCCAGCTCACCAATGCCGGGACAGGTTTCGAACACCATATATTTT. Translated: CASSPMPGQVSNTIYF.

The chain recombines TRBV4-2 with TRBJ1-4; TRBD1 is a possible D gene (5 bases). Germline-derived CDR1 and CDR2 are LGHNA and YNFKEQ. V was clipped by 1 base and J by 5 bases, with 11 bases between them. This CDR3 has 15 amino acids. The CDR3 spells CASSQAPGGNEKLFF. DNA of the CDR3: TGTGCCAGCAGCCAAGCCCCGGGGGGAAATGAAAAACTGTTTTTT.

The chain couples TRBV15 to TRBJ2-7; 8 bases fit TRBD2. CDR3 length equals 14 residues. Germline V gene sequence: CDR1 LNHNV, CDR2 YYDKDF (reference sequence). The J segment lost 4 bases and the V segment lost 0 bases, leaving 2 bases of the junction unmatched. CDR3 in amino acids: CATSREAGVYEQYF. CDR3 DNA sequence: TGTGCCACCAGCAGAGAAGCGGGAGTATACGAGCAGTACTTC.

The chain has TRBV11-2 and TRBJ1-6; D gene ambiguous. V was pared by 5 bases and J by 9 bases, with 14 bases between. The CDR3 runs 14 residues. CDR1 SGHAT and CDR2 FQNNGV come from the germline V gene. For the CDR3, the DNA is TGTGCCAGCAGCCCCAGCGGCAGGTCTTCACCCCTCCACTTT. Translation gives CASSPSGRSSPLHF.

Concerning this clone: Other nucleotide sequences from this sample produce the same CDR3. J is TRBJ2-5 and V is TRBV7-2; 8 bases are a match to TRBD1. The V and J ends lost 2 bases and 1 base, in that order; junction bases with no gene match: 3. The CDR3 covers 15 residues. Looked up from germline, CDR1 is SGHTA and CDR2 is FQGNSA. The CDR3 is CASSLPTGAQETQYF. CDR3 nucleotide sequence: TGTGCCAGCAGCTTACCGACAGGGGCCCAAGAGACCCAGTACTTC.

The chain uses TRBV28 and TRBJ1-6, with D maybe TRBD1 (5 bases). The CDR3 spans 15 residues. Germline loops: CDR1 MDHEN, CDR2 SYDVKM. Trimming stripped 4 bases from V and 3 bases from J, with 10 bases between. CDR3 nucleotides: TGTGCCAGCAGTTCCCAGACAGTCTATAATTCACCCCTCCACTTT. This sequence encodes CASSSQTVYNSPLHF.

The rearrangement uses TRBV5-6 and TRBJ2-3; D is possibly TRBD1 (6 bases). The CDR3 has 16 amino acids. Between the trimmed V and J ends, which lost 4 bases and 0 bases, there was a span of 15 bases. Germline CDR1 is SGHDT and CDR2 is YYEEEE. Here the CDR3 DNA reads TGTGCCAGCAGCGATTCACAGGGATCTAGCACAGATACGCAGTATTTT. This encodes CASSDSQGSSTDTQYF.

The V and J genes are TRBV3-1 (or the pseudogene TRBV3-2) and TRBJ2-3, with D perhaps matching TRBD2 (6 bases). The CDR3 is 13 amino acids. CDR1 and CDR2 (germline): LGHDT, YNNKEL (reference sequence). V shed 6 bases and J shed 4 bases, with 11 bases lying between them. CDR3 in amino acids: CASRDSGSDTQYF. CDR3 bases: TGTGCCAGCAGGGATAGCGGATCAGATACGCAGTATTTT.

The chain carries TRBV30 and TRBJ2-7; a possible D gene is TRBD1 (6 bases). Germline V gene data show CDR1 as GTSNPN and CDR2 as SVGIG (reference sequence). V was pared by 1 base and J by 4 bases, with 8 bases between. The CDR3 runs 12 residues. CDR3 in amino acids: CAWSEQGYEQYF. The DNA of the CDR3 is TGTGCCTGGAGTGAACAGGGTTACGAGCAGTACTTC.

The J gene is TRBJ2-3, the V gene TRBV5-1, with TRBD2 matching 11 bases. The CDR3 has 16 residues. Trimming took 1 base from V and 6 from J; bases not matched to a gene: 7. CDR1 is SGHRS, CDR2 YFSETQ, per germline. CDR3 nucleotides: TGCGCCAGCAGCTTGACCGGGACTAGCGGCGCCGATACGCAGTATTTT. Protein product: CASSLTGTSGADTQYF. Complete variable domain (other parts from reference TRBV5-1 and TRBJ2-3): KAGVTQTPRYLIKTRGQQVTLSCSPISGHRSVSWYQQTPGQGLQFLFEYFSETQRNKGNFPGRFSGRQFSNSRSEMNVSTLELGDSALYLCASSLTGTSGADTQYFGPGTRLTVL.

This chain uses TRBV6-5 with TRBJ2-3, with D unclear. The V gene's germline CDR1 is MNHEY and CDR2 SVGAGI. The CDR3 has 13 amino acids. V was trimmed by 8 bases and J by 0 bases, leaving 9 bases between them. CDR3 sequence (DNA): TGTGCCAGCGGAGTTGTTAGCACAGATACGCAGTATTTT. It codes for CASGVVSTDTQYF.

The chain carries TRBV9 and TRBJ2-3, with 13 positions matching TRBD2. Losses at the gene ends were 3 bases for V and 5 bases for J; bases not matched to a gene: 6. The CDR3 totals 16 residues. Per the germline V gene, CDR1 is SGDLS and CDR2 is YYNGEE. This chain's CDR3 is CASSAQLAGGRDTQYF. CDR3 nucleotide sequence: TGTGCCAGCAGCGCTCAACTAGCGGGGGGGCGAGATACGCAGTATTTT.